Each of the 9 T cell receptor beta chains below was sequenced from the same sample in a study of regulatory T cells in long-lasting Graves disease. Relying on iRepertoire HTBI primers and Arm-PCR of CDR3 regions, the team built TCR beta libraries. MiXCR, applied by TCRdb to the multiplex PCR reads, yields one record per CDR3 protein. The sample lists about 210,000 distinct CDR3 sequences, around a fifth occurring once. Time point here: newly diagnosed GD, antithyroid drugs for less than 3 months. Making the TCR library involved RNA that had been extracted from PBMCs. Another study also made use of these data, one on T cells in Graves' hyperthyroidism and ophthalmopathy.

The input for sequencing was peripheral blood mononuclear cells (PBMCs), taken at new diagnosis, from a patient treated with antithyroid drugs. The receptor source for this set is a woman in her 30s with Graves disease.

Points on this clonotype: A far larger clone is one nucleotide away, so this likely arose from a read error. Since the CDR3 does not end with the conserved phenylalanine or tryptophan, this likely comes from a read error. CDR3 sequence: CASSRAAVPETQYL. The CDR3 region has the DNA TGTGCCAGCAGCCGGGCAGCGGTCCCCGAGACCCAGTACCTC. J is TRBJ2-5 and V is TRBV2, with D perhaps TRBD2 (5 bases). Trimming took 6 bases from V and 5 from J, leaving 16 bases between them. In germline, CDR1 is SNHLY, CDR2 FYNNEI. This CDR3 comprises 14 residues.

At least ten counts were recorded for this clonotype. The chain combines TRBV30 with TRBJ1-5; D may be TRBD1 (6 bases). Trimming stripped 2 bases from V and 0 bases from J, with 11 bases between. This CDR3 is built from 15 residues. Germline CDR1 reads GTSNPN; CDR2 reads SVGIG (reference sequence). CDR3 nucleotides: TGTGCCTGGAGTTCCGGACAGATTAGCAATCAGCCCCAGCATTTT. Amino acids: CAWSSGQISNQPQHF.

The rearrangement joins TRBV3-1 to TRBJ2-3; D gene ambiguous. The V and J ends lost 4 bases and 0 bases respectively, with 11 bases between them. CDR3 length equals 15 residues. Germline CDR1 reads LGHDT; CDR2 reads YNNKEL (reference sequence). CDR3 in amino acids: CASSPPIPSTDTQYF. CDR3 nucleotides: TGTGCCAGCAGCCCACCGATTCCTAGCACAGATACGCAGTATTTT.

This clonotype was found many times. The gene calls are TRBV28 and TRBJ2-1; D gene uncertain. This CDR3 is 13 amino acids long. V was cut by 3 bases and J by 10 bases, with 13 bases left in between. The germline CDR1 and CDR2 sequences are MDHEN and SYDVKM. This CDR3 reads CASSFFFSAEQFF. The DNA for the CDR3 is TGTGCCAGCAGTTTTTTTTTCAGCGCCGAGCAGTTCTTC.

Ten or more counts support this clonotype. V and J are TRBV2 and TRBJ1-5; 12 nucleotides line up with TRBD1. V lost 3 bases, J lost 4 bases, and 7 bases stayed unmatched. This CDR3 is 17 amino acids long. CDR1 is SNHLY, CDR2 FYNNEI, per germline. The CDR3 sequence is CASSEGQGAWGNQPQHF. The DNA of the CDR3 is TGTGCCAGCAGTGAGGGACAGGGGGCTTGGGGAAATCAGCCCCAGCATTTT.

This chain joins TRBV6-2 or TRBV6-3 and TRBJ2-5; 12 bases match TRBD2. The CDR3 has 16 residues. V dropped 5 bases and J dropped 5; count of bases not matched to a gene: 9. CDR1 is MNHEY, CDR2 SVGEGT, per germline. CDR3 sequence (DNA): TGTGCCAGCAGTACTTTGACTAGCGGGAGTTGGGAGACCCAGTACTTC. As protein: CASSTLTSGSWETQYF.

This clonotype was counted many times. The chain joins TRBV11-2 to TRBJ2-5; no firm D call. Looked up from germline, CDR1 is SGHAT and CDR2 is FQNNGV. V was clipped by 7 bases and J by 5 bases, with 20 bases between them. The CDR3 has 15 residues. The CDR3 spells CASTALTKRMETQYF. The CDR3 DNA is TGTGCCAGCACTGCGTTGACAAAAAGAATGGAGACCCAGTACTTC.

This clonotype is deemed medium-sized. The chain combines TRBV11-2 with TRBJ2-5, with D unresolved. The CDR3 is 15 amino acids. V shed 2 bases and J shed 2 bases, with 12 bases lying between them. In germline, CDR1 is SGHAT, CDR2 FQNNGV. The CDR3 spells CASSLRLMGQETQYF. The CDR3 DNA follows: TGTGCCAGCAGCTTAAGGCTCATGGGGCAAGAGACCCAGTACTTC.

The table lists this clonotype with a count of one. The V gene is TRBV7-2, the J gene TRBJ2-2; D possibly corresponds to TRBD2 (7 bases). The CDR3 totals 16 residues. The V end was cut by 8 bases, the J end by 2 bases, with 18 bases between. Looked up from germline, CDR1 is SGHTA and CDR2 is FQGNSA. CDR3 region: CASAGTPGGNTGELFF. As DNA, the CDR3 is TGTGCCAGCGCGGGGACCCCGGGGGGCAACACCGGGGAGCTGTTTTTT.